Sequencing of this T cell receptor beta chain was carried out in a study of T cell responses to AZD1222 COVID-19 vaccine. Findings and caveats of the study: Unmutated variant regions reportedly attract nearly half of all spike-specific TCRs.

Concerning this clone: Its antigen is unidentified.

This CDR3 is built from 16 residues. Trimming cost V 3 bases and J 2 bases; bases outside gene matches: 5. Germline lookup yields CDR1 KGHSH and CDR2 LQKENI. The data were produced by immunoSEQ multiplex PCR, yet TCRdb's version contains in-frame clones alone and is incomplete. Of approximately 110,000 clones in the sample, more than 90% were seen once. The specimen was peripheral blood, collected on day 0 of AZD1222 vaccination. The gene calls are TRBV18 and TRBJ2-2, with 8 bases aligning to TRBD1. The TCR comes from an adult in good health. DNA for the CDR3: TGTGCCAGCTCACCGTCAGGGGGCAGTAACACCGGGGAGCTGTTTTTT. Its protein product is CASSPSGGSNTGELFF.